Listed here are 23 T cell receptor beta chains from one sample, sequenced in a study of blood T cell repertoires in COVID-19. The table came from immunoSEQ multiplex PCR; TCRdb's copy has only in-frame clones and leaves some out. The sample records approximately 360,000 clones, roughly 86% being singletons. Source material: PBMCs or T cells enriched from blood (not recorded which). These receptors came from a man in his forties in a cohort exposed to, infected with or recovered from COVID-19 (not recorded which).

The genes are TRBV19 and TRBJ1-5; possibly TRBD1 for D (5 bases). V dropped 5 bases and J dropped 2 bases, with 13 bases sitting between them. The germline gives CDR1 LNHDA, CDR2 SQIVND (reference sequence). CDR3 length: 15 residues. The CDR3 nucleotides are TGTGCCAGTAGTGAACGGGGGATCGGCAATCAGCCCCAGCATTTT. It yields the protein CASSERGIGNQPQHF. Complete variable domain (other parts from reference TRBV19 and TRBJ1-5): DGGITQSPKYLFRKEGQNVTLSCEQNLNHDAMYWYRQDPGQGLRLIYYSQIVNDFQKGDIAEGYSVSREKKESFPLTVTSAQKNPTAFYLCASSERGIGNQPQHFGDGTRLSIL.

The chain employs TRBV6-1 and TRBJ1-6, with a weak D call TRBD1 (6 bases). Germline CDR1 reads MNHNS; CDR2 reads SASEGT. The length of the CDR3 is 15 residues. V was trimmed by 0 bases and J by 6 bases, leaving 9 bases between them. CDR3 sequence: CASSEAGGPNSPLHF. In DNA, the CDR3 is TGTGCCAGCAGTGAAGCGGGGGGGCCTAATTCACCCCTCCACTTT.

The chain is built from TRBV29-1 and TRBJ1-1; D uncertain. Trimming cost V 5 bases and J 0 bases, with 7 bases left between them. Germline loops: CDR1 SQVTM, CDR2 ANQGSEA. The CDR3 runs to 12 residues. CDR3 in DNA: TGCAGCGTTCTAGAGTTGAACACTGAAGCTTTCTTT. Amino acid sequence: CSVLELNTEAFF.

The chain carries TRBV6-5 and TRBJ1-4; TRBD1 aligns across 10 bases. The germline V gene encodes CDR1 MNHEY and CDR2 SVGAGI. V gave up 2 bases and J gave up 8 bases; unmatched junction bases: 5. The CDR3 has 15 residues. CDR3 sequence reads: CASSYTGTGVEKLFF. The CDR3 DNA is TGTGCCAGCAGTTACACCGGGACAGGGGTCGAAAAACTGTTTTTT.

The chain employs TRBV18 and TRBJ1-3; D is ambiguous. The V gene's germline CDR1 is KGHSH and CDR2 LQKENI. The V and J ends lost 2 bases and 0 bases respectively, with 11 bases between them. The CDR3 sequence is 16 residues long. The CDR3 DNA follows: TGTGCCAGCTCACCAGTAGACTCTTCCTCTGGAAACACCATATATTTT. It encodes CASSPVDSSSGNTIYF.

The chain combines TRBV25-1 with TRBJ1-1; D call uncertain. Trimming removed 5 bases from V and 1 base from J, with 5 bases in between. This CDR3 is built from 12 residues. Germline-derived CDR1 and CDR2 are MGHDK and SYGVNS. The CDR3 region is CASSRSNTEAFF. CDR3 bases: TGTGCCAGCAGTCGGTCGAACACTGAAGCTTTCTTT.

The gene calls are TRBV6-5 and TRBJ2-7; D call uncertain. CDR1 is MNHEY, CDR2 SVGAGI, per germline. The CDR3 is 11 amino acids. Deletions cut 6 bases from V and 3 bases from J, with 6 bases between. CDR3 loop: CASSRFYEQYF. The CDR3 DNA is TGTGCCAGCAGCCGTTTCTACGAGCAGTACTTC.

V usage is TRBV7-5 and J usage is TRBJ1-2. TRBV7-5 is designated a pseudogene. This CDR3 comprises 13 residues. The CDR3 nucleotides read TGTGTCAGAAGCTTCCGGGGGTTCGGCGGCTACACCTTC. It specifies CVRSFRGFGGYTF.

This chain links TRBV4-1 with TRBJ2-3; 7 nucleotides line up with TRBD2. The CDR3 length is 14 residues. After removal of 0 bases from V and 5 bases from J, the junction contained 2 bases not matched to a gene. Germline CDR1 MGHRA, CDR2 YSYEKL. The CDR3 loop is CASSQDPGGDTQYF. The CDR3 coding sequence is TGCGCCAGCAGCCAAGATCCGGGAGGAGATACGCAGTATTTT.

This clone was counted a single time. The V call is TRBV7-9, the J call TRBJ1-4; the D is unclear. V was trimmed by 5 bases and J by 8 bases, leaving 18 bases between them. The CDR3 has 15 residues. Germline V gene sequence: CDR1 SEHNR, CDR2 FQNEAQ (reference sequence). DNA of the CDR3: TGTGCCAGCAGCAGGGCCGTGGCGGGAAACGAAAAACTGTTTTTT. It encodes CASSRAVAGNEKLFF.

CDR3 sequence reads: CASSPTPGEKLFF. Here the CDR3 DNA reads TGTGCCAGCAGCCCAACCCCGGGAGAAAAACTGTTTTTT. This chain links TRBV7-6 with TRBJ1-4; D gene unclear. The CDR3 totals 13 residues. Trimming took off 5 bases at V and 8 bases at J, with 12 bases between the two ends. CDR1 is SGHVS, CDR2 FNYEAQ, per germline.

This clone was seen more than once but under ten times. The chain has TRBV19 and TRBJ2-7; the match to TRBD2 covers 7 bases. The CDR3 spans 15 residues. Germline V gives CDR1 LNHDA, CDR2 SQIVND (reference sequence). Unmatched junction bases numbered 6, after V lost 4 bases and J lost 0 bases. CDR3 bases: TGTGCCAGTAGTAGATTAAGCGGGACCTCCTACGAGCAGTACTTC. It is translated as CASSRLSGTSYEQYF. The whole variable domain, filled in from reference TRBV19 and TRBJ2-7, reads DGGITQSPKYLFRKEGQNVTLSCEQNLNHDAMYWYRQDPGQGLRLIYYSQIVNDFQKGDIAEGYSVSREKKESFPLTVTSAQKNPTAFYLCASSRLSGTSYEQYFGPGTRLTVT.

V and J are TRBV3-1 (or the pseudogene TRBV3-2) and TRBJ2-7; D is undetermined. Germline CDR1 is LGHDT and CDR2 is YNNKEL (reference sequence). The V and J ends lost 3 bases and 0 bases respectively, with 3 bases between them. The CDR3 length is 12 residues. The CDR3 DNA follows: TGTGCCAGCAGCCACAACTCCTACGAGCAGTACTTC. Translated, it gives CASSHNSYEQYF.

V usage is TRBV19 and J usage is TRBJ1-3; perhaps TRBD1 as D (6 bases). This CDR3 region has 15 residues. CDR1 is LNHDA, CDR2 SQIVND, per germline (reference sequence). The V gene lost 10 bases and the J gene lost 0 bases, with 16 bases spanning the gap. CDR3 protein: CATGTNDISGNTIYF. The CDR3 DNA sequence: TGTGCCACCGGGACAAACGACATCTCTGGAAACACCATATATTTT.

The V and J genes are TRBV2 and TRBJ1-5, with D tentatively TRBD1 (6 bases). CDR1 and CDR2 from the germline V gene are SNHLY and FYNNEI. Trimming took 5 bases from V and 6 from J, leaving 14 bases between them. This CDR3 contains 14 residues. In nucleotides, the CDR3 is TGTGCCAGCAGTTGGTTGGGGGCTATTCAGCCCCAGCATTTT. Translation gives CASSWLGAIQPQHF. Full variable domain (rest looked up from reference TRBV2 and TRBJ1-5): EPEVTQTPSHQVTQMGQEVILRCVPISNHLYFYWYRQILGQKVEFLVSFYNNEISEKSEIFDDQFSVERPDGSNFTLKIRSTKLEDSAMYFCASSWLGAIQPQHFGDGTRLSIL.

The rearrangement joins TRBV18 to TRBJ2-1, with TRBD2 matching over 8 bases. V lost 6 bases and J lost 3; bases outside the gene matches: 10. CDR3 length: 16 amino acids. Germline V gene data show CDR1 as KGHSH and CDR2 as LQKENI. CDR3 amino acids: CASSSNSGTIYNEQFF. The CDR3 DNA is TGTGCCAGCTCGTCAAATAGCGGGACAATCTACAATGAGCAGTTCTTC. Variable domain in full (rest from reference TRBV18 and TRBJ2-1): NAGVMQNPRHLVRRRGQEARLRCSPMKGHSHVYWYRQLPEEGLKFMVYLQKENIIDESGMPKERFSAEFPKEGPSILRIQQVVRGDSAAYFCASSSNSGTIYNEQFFGPGTRLTVL.

CDR3 loop: CSASGAAGLPKHTIYF. Here the CDR3 DNA reads TGCAGTGCTAGTGGGGCTGCGGGACTCCCAAAACACACCATATATTTT. This sequence joins TRBV20-1 and TRBJ1-3; TRBD1 is a possible D gene (5 bases). The CDR3 is made up of 16 amino acids. The germline CDR1 and CDR2 sequences are DFQATT and SNEGSKA (reference sequence). V lost 3 bases, J lost 8 bases, and 23 bases lay in between.

V gene TRBV30 combines with J gene TRBJ2-2, with 7 bases matching TRBD2. The trim removed 3 bases at V and 7 bases at J, leaving 8 bases unmatched. The CDR3 consists of 14 residues. Germline V gene lookup returns CDR1 GTSNPN and CDR2 SVGIG (reference sequence). The CDR3 DNA follows: TGTGCCTGGAGGTGGGCGGGAGTGGTCGGGGAGCTGTTTTTT. Encoded protein: CAWRWAGVVGELFF.

CDR3 in DNA: TGTGCCAGCGGACGGGACAGGGCCTACGAGCAGTACTTC. It codes for CASGRDRAYEQYF. The V call is TRBV2, the J call TRBJ2-7, with 9 bases matching TRBD1. This CDR3 has 13 residues. Trimming cost V 8 bases and J 2 bases; bases outside gene matches: 4. Per the germline V gene, CDR1 is SNHLY and CDR2 is FYNNEI. Full variable domain (remainder filled in from reference TRBV2 and TRBJ2-7): EPEVTQTPSHQVTQMGQEVILRCVPISNHLYFYWYRQILGQKVEFLVSFYNNEISEKSEIFDDQFSVERPDGSNFTLKIRSTKLEDSAMYFCASGRDRAYEQYFGPGTRLTVT.

The chain recombines TRBV5-1 with TRBJ2-6; D is possibly TRBD1 (6 bases). V lost 7 bases and J 0 bases, leaving 17 bases between the germline ends. Germline lookup yields CDR1 SGHRS and CDR2 YFSETQ. This CDR3 contains 17 residues. The CDR3 DNA is TGCGCCAGCCACCAAGGGGGTGGAGGCTCTGGGGCCAACGTCCTGACTTTC. It translates to CASHQGGGGSGANVLTF. Using reference TRBV5-1 and TRBJ2-6 for the parts outside the CDR3, the full variable domain is KAGVTQTPRYLIKTRGQQVTLSCSPISGHRSVSWYQQTPGQGLQFLFEYFSETQRNKGNFPGRFSGRQFSNSRSEMNVSTLELGDSALYLCASHQGGGGSGANVLTFGAGSRLTVL.

The chain links TRBV6-1 to TRBJ1-5; TRBD1 matches at 10 bases. The V gene's germline CDR1 is MNHNS and CDR2 SASEGT. With 3 bases clipped from V and 1 base from J, the junction kept 9 bases outside the gene matches. The CDR3 runs to 18 residues. This CDR3 reads CASSDADRGLWSNQPQHF. CDR3 DNA sequence: TGTGCCAGCAGTGATGCCGACAGGGGGCTTTGGAGCAATCAGCCCCAGCATTTT.

V is TRBV4-1 and J is TRBJ1-1; no clear D. Germline-derived CDR1 and CDR2 are MGHRA and YSYEKL. V was trimmed by 0 bases and J by 9 bases, leaving 11 bases between them. The CDR3 runs to 13 residues. The CDR3 sequence: CASSQDVRDQAFF. The CDR3 coding sequence is TGCGCCAGCAGCCAAGATGTGAGGGATCAAGCTTTCTTT.

The chain carries TRBV28 and TRBJ2-7; 9 bases agree with TRBD1. V was clipped by 6 bases and J by 2 bases; unmatched bases: 11. Looked up from germline, CDR1 is MDHEN and CDR2 is SYDVKM. CDR3 length: 16 amino acids. The CDR3 coding sequence is TGTGCCAGCAGAACCGGCACAGGGGGCTTCACCTACGAGCAGTACTTC. It translates to CASRTGTGGFTYEQYF.